The 11 T cell receptor beta chains below all came from one sample that was sequenced in a study of blood T cell repertoires in COVID-19 (dated by TCRdb to 2020 to 2021). Libraries were made using the immunoSEQ multiplex PCR assay. Sourced from immuneACCESS, this table was stored by TCRdb with only in-frame sequences that have V and J called. A share of the clones is absent; for the studies checked, an unresolved V gene accounts for under half, and the remainder has no known explanation. This sample is represented by a few hundred thousand clones; about 83% of them were singletons. Roughly 1.3% of the sample belongs to the ten largest clones. Specimen: peripheral blood. These receptors came from a woman between 25 and 40 years old with COVID-19, enrolled during active disease.

V is TRBV3-1 (or the pseudogene TRBV3-2) and J is TRBJ1-1; D not certain. The germline V gene encodes CDR1 LGHDT and CDR2 YNNKEL (reference sequence). This CDR3 comprises 14 residues. Trimming removed 4 bases from V and 3 bases from J, with 12 bases in between. The CDR3 DNA is TGTGCCAGCAGCCGCCCCCGGGGTGACACTGAAGCTTTCTTT. Its protein is CASSRPRGDTEAFF.

This clone was recorded a few times. The chain joins TRBV11-2 to TRBJ2-1; 11 positions match TRBD1. Germline CDR1 and CDR2: SGHAT and FQNNGV. This CDR3 is built from 16 residues. V lost 1 base and J lost 9; bases outside the gene matches: 8. This CDR3 is CASSLVSGQGAGEQFF. The CDR3 DNA sequence: TGTGCCAGCAGCTTAGTTTCCGGACAGGGGGCTGGTGAGCAGTTCTTC.

The genes are TRBV5-6 and TRBJ2-7; D call uncertain. The CDR3 loop spans 11 amino acids. V was pared by 4 bases and J by 3 bases, with 5 bases between. Germline V CDR1 and CDR2: SGHDT, YYEEEE. The CDR3 DNA sequence: TGTGCCAGCAGCAATTACTACGAGCAGTACTTC. It codes for CASSNYYEQYF.

The chain employs TRBV9 and TRBJ2-7; TRBD2 aligns across 7 bases. The CDR3 sequence is 17 residues long. V was clipped by 4 bases and J by 2 bases; unmatched bases: 15. Germline CDR1 and CDR2: SGDLS and YYNGEE. Written as DNA, the CDR3 is TGTGCCAGCAGCTCCCGAGACGGAGCGGGGTTCCCCTACGAGCAGTACTTC. This encodes CASSSRDGAGFPYEQYF. The entire variable domain, with the rest obtained from reference TRBV9 and TRBJ2-7, is as follows: DSGVTQTPKHLITATGQRVTLRCSPRSGDLSVYWYQQSLDQGLQFLIQYYNGEERAKGNILERFSAQQFPDLHSELNLSSLELGDSALYFCASSSRDGAGFPYEQYFGPGTRLTVT.

This sequence joins TRBV6-6 and TRBJ2-2; the D gene is possibly TRBD1 (6 bases). V was cut by 4 bases and J by 4 bases, with 10 bases left in between. CDR1 MNHNY and CDR2 SVGAGI come from the germline V gene (reference sequence). The CDR3 has 14 amino acids. The CDR3 loop reads CASSFLQGTGELFF. As DNA, the CDR3 is TGTGCCAGCAGTTTTCTACAGGGCACCGGGGAGCTGTTTTTT.

The CDR3 is CASRRDFNQPQHF. Written as DNA, the CDR3 is TGTGCCAGCAGGCGTGACTTTAATCAGCCCCAGCATTTT. The J gene is TRBJ1-5, the V gene TRBV6-5; D gene uncertain. V lost 6 bases and J 4 bases, leaving 10 bases between the germline ends. Per the germline V gene, CDR1 is MNHEY and CDR2 is SVGAGI. The CDR3 is 13 residues long.

This clone has ten or more counts. V and J are TRBV4-1 and TRBJ2-5, with a weak D call TRBD2 (7 bases). Germline CDR1 is MGHRA and CDR2 is YSYEKL. Trimming pared 0 bases from V and 5 bases from J, leaving 16 bases between. The CDR3 extends over 16 amino acids. CDR3 sequence (DNA): TGCGCCAGCAGCCAAGATTTCGGGGGGACAATGGAGACCCAGTACTTC. This translates into CASSQDFGGTMETQYF.

The chain links TRBV5-4 to TRBJ2-1, with 8 bases identical to TRBD2. V lost 1 base to trimming and J lost 4 bases; unmatched junction nucleotides: 4. The germline gives CDR1 SGHNT, CDR2 YYREEE (reference sequence). The CDR3 extends over 15 amino acids. The DNA for the CDR3 is TGTGCCAGCAGCTTGACGGGAGGGCCGTACAATGAGCAGTTCTTC. This translates into CASSLTGGPYNEQFF. The whole variable domain, filled in from reference TRBV5-4 and TRBJ2-1, reads ETGVTQSPTHLIKTRGQQVTLRCSSQSGHNTVSWYQQALGQGPQFIFQYYREEENGRGNFPPRFSGLQFPNYSSELNVNALELDDSALYLCASSLTGGPYNEQFFGPGTRLTVL.

This chain links TRBV9 with TRBJ1-3; the D is unclear. Looked up from germline, CDR1 is SGDLS and CDR2 is YYNGEE. The CDR3 spans 11 residues. V was cut by 4 bases and J by 4 bases, with 3 bases left in between. CDR3 nucleotides: TGTGCCAGCAGCCCAGGAAACACCATATATTTT. Protein product: CASSPGNTIYF.

The genes are TRBV9 and TRBJ2-2, with 7 bases that match TRBD1. The V segment lost 3 bases and the J segment 5 bases; nucleotides outside the gene matches: 7. The CDR3 length is 15 residues. From germline, CDR1 is SGDLS and CDR2 YYNGEE. The CDR3 DNA follows: TGTGCCAGCAGCGCACAAGGGGGCGGTACCGGGGAGCTGTTTTTT. This codes for CASSAQGGGTGELFF.

J is TRBJ1-2 and V is TRBV27; D not certain. Looked up from germline, CDR1 is MNHEY and CDR2 is SMNVEV (reference sequence). With 2 bases removed from V and 4 bases from J, the gap between germline ends came to 11 bases. The CDR3 runs 14 residues. The CDR3 nucleotides are TGTGCCAGCAGTTTAGGTTCGGGTTCCTATGGCTACACCTTC. It specifies CASSLGSGSYGYTF.